One and the same sample provided the 3 T cell receptor beta chains below, sequenced in a study of OX40 agonist ivuxolimab in advanced cancers. The assay was immunoSEQ multiplex PCR, and TCRdb's table has in-frame clones only and misses some. The sample records about 94,000 clones, approximately 94% being singletons. The sequencing here drew on CD4+ or CD8+ T cells sorted from blood, taken in a trial of the OX40 agonist ivuxolimab. Every receptor here comes from an adult with an advanced solid tumor such as melanoma, head and neck, liver or kidney cancer.

This chain links TRBV28 with TRBJ1-3; D possibly corresponds to TRBD1 (6 bases). This CDR3 is 15 amino acids long. The germline CDR1 and CDR2 sequences are MDHEN and SYDVKM. V was shortened by 1 base and J by 1 base, with 8 bases between the two germline ends. CDR3 region: CASSLSGVSGNTIYF. For the CDR3, the DNA is TGTGCCAGCAGTTTATCAGGGGTGTCTGGAAACACCATATATTTT.

The J gene is TRBJ2-5, the V gene TRBV11-2; no clear D gene. The V and J ends lost 1 base and 2 bases respectively, with 8 bases between them. Germline CDR1 and CDR2: SGHAT and FQNNGV. The CDR3 is 14 amino acids. The CDR3: CASSLGRIQETQYF. In DNA form, the CDR3 reads TGTGCCAGCAGCTTAGGGCGCATACAAGAGACCCAGTACTTC.

Concerning this clone itself: The sample carries other DNA sequences with the same CDR3. CDR3 residues: CASSLGTENTEAFF. The CDR3 region has the DNA TGCGCCAGCAGCCTGGGGACAGAGAACACTGAAGCTTTCTTT. V is TRBV5-1 and J is TRBJ1-1, with 7 positions matching TRBD1. The CDR3 totals 14 residues. Germline CDR1 and CDR2: SGHRS and YFSETQ. V was clipped by 4 bases and J by 1 base; unmatched bases: 4.